The T cell receptor (delta chain) under discussion was sequenced for a study of Vδ1+ human thymocytes. The study, taken as a whole, reports: Despite high sort purity, about 20% of thymic T cell receptor delta sequences were Vdelta2. Thymic TRG and TRD repertoires appeared highly polyclonal, with Gaussian CDR3 length distributions.

Concerning this clone itself: The target antigen is unknown.

The template was reverse-transcribed extracted RNA. The CDR3 regions were amplified by multiplex PCR from V-gene primers to a constant-region primer. TCRdb reran clone calling via CATT on the multiplex PCR reads. The sample lists about 75,000 delta-chain clones, approximately 30% occurring once. This CDR3 region has 18 residues. Germline lookup yields CDR1 TSWWSYY and CDR2 QGS. After removal of 3 bases from V and 4 bases from J, the junction contained 15 bases not matched to a gene. Thymocytes were sorted as CD3+ TCRVdelta1+ TCRVdelta2- after alphabeta T cell depletion. The gene calls are TRDV1 and TRDJ1, with 9 nucleotides matching TRDD2. Sequencing used Vdelta1+ gamma-delta thymocytes from the thymus. The subset here: FACS-sorted CD3+ TCRalphabeta- TCRVdelta1+ TCRVdelta2- thymocytes. This clonotype was obtained from a boy less than two years old who had congenital heart surgery. The DNA of the CDR3 is TGTGCTCTTGGGGATCCCCCTTCCTACGATACTGGGGTCGATAAACTCATCTTT. It yields the protein CALGDPPSYDTGVDKLIF.